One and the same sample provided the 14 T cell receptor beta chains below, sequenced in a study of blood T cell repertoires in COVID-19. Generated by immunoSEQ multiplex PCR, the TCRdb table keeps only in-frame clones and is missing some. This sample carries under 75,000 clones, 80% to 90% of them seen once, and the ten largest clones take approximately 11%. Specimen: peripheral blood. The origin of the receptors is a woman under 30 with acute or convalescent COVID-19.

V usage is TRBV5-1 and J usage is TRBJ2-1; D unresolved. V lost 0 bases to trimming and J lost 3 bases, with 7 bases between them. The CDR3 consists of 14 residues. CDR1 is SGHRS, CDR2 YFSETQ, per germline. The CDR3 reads CASSLDGSYNEQFF. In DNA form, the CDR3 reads TGCGCCAGCAGCTTGGATGGCAGCTACAATGAGCAGTTCTTC.

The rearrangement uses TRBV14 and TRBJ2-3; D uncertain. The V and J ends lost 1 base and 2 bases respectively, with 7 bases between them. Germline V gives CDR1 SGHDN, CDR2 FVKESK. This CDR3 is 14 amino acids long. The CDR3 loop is CASSQVSVTDTQYF. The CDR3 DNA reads TGTGCCAGCAGCCAAGTTTCAGTCACAGATACGCAGTATTTT.

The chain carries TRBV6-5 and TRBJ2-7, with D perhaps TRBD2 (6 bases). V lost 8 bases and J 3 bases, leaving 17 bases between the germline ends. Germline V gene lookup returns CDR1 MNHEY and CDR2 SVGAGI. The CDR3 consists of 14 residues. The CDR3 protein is CASQARGRLYEQYF. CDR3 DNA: TGTGCCAGCCAAGCGCGGGGAAGGCTCTACGAGCAGTACTTC.

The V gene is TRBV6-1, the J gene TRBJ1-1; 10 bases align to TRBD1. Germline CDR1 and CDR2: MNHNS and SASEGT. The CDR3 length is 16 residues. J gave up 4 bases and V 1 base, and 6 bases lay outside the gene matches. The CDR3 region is CASSEGTGGLGTEAFF. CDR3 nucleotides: TGTGCCAGCAGTGAAGGGACAGGGGGATTAGGCACTGAAGCTTTCTTT.

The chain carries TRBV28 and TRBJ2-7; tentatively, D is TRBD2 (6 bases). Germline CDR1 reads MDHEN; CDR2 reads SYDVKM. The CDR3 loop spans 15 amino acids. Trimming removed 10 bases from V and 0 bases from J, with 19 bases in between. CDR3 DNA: TGTGCCACTCTCGGGCGGAGGGACCGCTCCTACGAGCAGTACTTC. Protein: CATLGRRDRSYEQYF.

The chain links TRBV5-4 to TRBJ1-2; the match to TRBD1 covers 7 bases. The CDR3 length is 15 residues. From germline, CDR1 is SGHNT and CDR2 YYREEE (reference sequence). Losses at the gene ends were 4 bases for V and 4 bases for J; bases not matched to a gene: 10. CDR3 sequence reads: CASSRGTERFYGYTF. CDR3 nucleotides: TGTGCCAGCAGCCGCGGGACAGAGAGGTTCTATGGCTACACCTTC.

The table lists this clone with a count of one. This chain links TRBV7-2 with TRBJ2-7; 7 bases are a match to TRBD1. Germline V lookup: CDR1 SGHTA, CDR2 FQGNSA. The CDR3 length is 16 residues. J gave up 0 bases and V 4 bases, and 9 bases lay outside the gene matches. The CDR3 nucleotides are TGTGCCAGCAGCTCCCGGGACAGATTAACCTCCTACGAGCAGTACTTC. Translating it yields CASSSRDRLTSYEQYF.

CDR3 sequence: CASSRNRDQGYGYTF. CDR3 DNA: TGTGCCAGTAGTCGAAACAGGGATCAGGGCTATGGCTACACCTTC. This sequence joins TRBV19 and TRBJ1-2; tentative D call: TRBD1 (6 bases). V shed 5 bases and J shed 4 bases, with 17 bases lying between them. Per the germline V gene, CDR1 is LNHDA and CDR2 is SQIVND (reference sequence). The CDR3 covers 15 residues.

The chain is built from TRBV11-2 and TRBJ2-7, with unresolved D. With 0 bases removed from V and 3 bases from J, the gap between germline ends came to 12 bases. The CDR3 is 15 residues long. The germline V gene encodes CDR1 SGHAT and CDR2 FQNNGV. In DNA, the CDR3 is TGTGCCAGCAGCTTAGATCGGCCTAGTCTCTACGAGCAGTACTTC. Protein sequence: CASSLDRPSLYEQYF. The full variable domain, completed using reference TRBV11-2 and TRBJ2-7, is EAGVAQSPRYKIIEKRQSVAFWCNPISGHATLYWYQQILGQGPKLLIQFQNNGVVDDSQLPKDRFSAERLKGVDSTLKIQPAKLEDSAVYLCASSLDRPSLYEQYFGPGTRLTVT.

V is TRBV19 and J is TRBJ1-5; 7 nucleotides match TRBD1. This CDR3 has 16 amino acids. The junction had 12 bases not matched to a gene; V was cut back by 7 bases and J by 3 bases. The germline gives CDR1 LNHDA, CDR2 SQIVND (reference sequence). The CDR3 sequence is CASTPGTARFNQPQHF. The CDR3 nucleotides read TGTGCCAGTACCCCCGGGACAGCGAGATTCAATCAGCCCCAGCATTTT.

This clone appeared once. The chain's CDR3 is CASRLEQRRGNNTEAFF. Written as DNA, the CDR3 is TGTGCAAGTCGCTTAGAACAGCGCAGGGGCAATAACACTGAAGCTTTCTTT. The chain has TRBV12-2 and TRBJ1-1; the D segment call TRBD1 is taken from the table without a DNA check. TRBV12-2 is listed as a pseudogene. The CDR3 is made up of 17 amino acids.

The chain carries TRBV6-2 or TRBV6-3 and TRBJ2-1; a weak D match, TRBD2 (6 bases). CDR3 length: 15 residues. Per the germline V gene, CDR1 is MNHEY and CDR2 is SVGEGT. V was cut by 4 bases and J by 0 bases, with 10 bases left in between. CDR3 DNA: TGTGCCAGCAGTTTGCGGGATAACTCCTACAATGAGCAGTTCTTC. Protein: CASSLRDNSYNEQFF.

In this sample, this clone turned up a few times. Written as DNA, the CDR3 is TGTGCCAGCAGAGCAGGGACAGGGGACTATGGCTACACCTTC. It codes for CASRAGTGDYGYTF. The V and J genes are TRBV2 and TRBJ1-2; 10 bases line up with TRBD1. V was pared by 6 bases and J by 3 bases, with 4 bases of the junction left unmatched. The CDR3 contains 14 residues. Germline lookup yields CDR1 SNHLY and CDR2 FYNNEI.

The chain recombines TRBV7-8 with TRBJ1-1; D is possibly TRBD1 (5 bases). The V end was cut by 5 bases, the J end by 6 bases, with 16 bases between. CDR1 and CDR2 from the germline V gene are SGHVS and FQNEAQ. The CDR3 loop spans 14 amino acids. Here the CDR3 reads CASSIETVNAEAFF. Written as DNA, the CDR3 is TGTGCCAGCAGCATAGAGACAGTTAACGCTGAAGCTTTCTTT.